The clone carrying this TCR beta chain has a count of ten or more. This record comes from a study of spatial heterogeneity in lung cancer. TCRdb recomputed calls from the 5' RACE reads with MiXCR, one row per CDR3 protein. This table has roughly 18,000 distinct CDR3 sequences, about 9% appearing once. The CDR3 spans 16 residues. V shed 5 bases and J 4 bases; nucleotides not matched to a gene: 11. Time point described: blood at routine non-recurrence follow-up after resection. The rearrangement joins TRBV12-3 or TRBV12-4 to TRBJ1-3; 7 bases match TRBD1. Sample: PBMCs, taken at follow-up. This TCR derives from a male donor with early-stage non-small cell lung cancer. In nucleotides, the CDR3 is TGTGCCAGCAGTCCACCCGCGACAGGGTACGGAAACACCATATATTTT. Translated, it gives CASSPPATGYGNTIYF.